This TCR beta chain was sequenced in a study of control samples from healthy donors and cancer patients. TCRdb's table, derived via immunoSEQ multiplex PCR, lists solely in-frame clones and lacks some. The profile shows about 170,000 clones, 91% of them singletons. Germline trimming cut 8 bases from V and 5 bases from J; bases unmatched to any gene: 1. The CDR3 runs 13 residues. The chain combines TRBV12-3 or TRBV12-4 with TRBJ1-5; 12 positions match TRBD1. Material: blood. This clonotype originated in a woman between 25 and 40 years old in good health. The CDR3 coding sequence is TGTGCCAGCGGGACAGGGGGCTATCAGCCCCAGCATTTT. Protein product: CASGTGGYQPQHF.